These T cell receptor beta chains were read from a single sample in a study of T cells in Graves' hyperthyroidism and ophthalmopathy. TCRdb re-called the multiplex PCR reads with MiXCR, one entry per CDR3 protein. Here the sample spans hundreds of thousands of distinct CDR3 sequences, around 14% being singletons. The sequencing input was blood. These receptors all stem from a woman aged 18-29 years with Graves' hyperthyroidism. Both conserved end residues are part of each CDR3. D genes are given only for firm matches. Where a row states a size, it is once, few, many or the class of an expanded clone; other rows omit it.

V gene,clone size,J gene,D gene,CDR3 DNA,CDR3 protein
TRBV12-3/TRBV12-4,many,TRBJ2-3,TRBD1,TGTGCCAGCAGTCCCCGCCGGGACAGAAGAGATACGCAGTATTTT,CASSPRRDRRDTQYF
TRBV12-3/TRBV12-4,many,TRBJ2-1,NA,TGTGCCAGCAGTTCCTACATGGTTCGCAATGAGCAGTTCTTC,CASSSYMVRNEQFF
TRBV7-8,NA,TRBJ1-3,NA,TGTGCCAGCAGCTATTCCCTTTTTGGAGGGATTGGAAACACCATATATTTT,CASSYSLFGGIGNTIYF
TRBV6-1,many,TRBJ1-1,NA,TGTGCCAGCTCGGCTATCCTCACTGAAGCTTTCTTT,CASSAILTEAFF
TRBV6-5,NA,TRBJ2-7,NA,TGTGCCAGCAGTTACTCGGACAAATTCTACGAGCAGTACTTC,CASSYSDKFYEQYF
TRBV20-1,few,TRBJ1-2,NA,TGCAGTGCTAGAGGACAGGCGACCTATGGCTACACCTTC,CSARGQATYGYTF
TRBV2,many,TRBJ2-1,NA,TGTGCCGGAAACAATGAGCAGTTCTTC,CAGNNEQFF
TRBV3-1,many,TRBJ1-6,TRBD1,TGTGCCAGCAGCCTTAGGGACAGTAATAATTCACCCCTCCACTTT,CASSLRDSNNSPLHF
TRBV7-2,many,TRBJ1-4,NA,TGTGCCAGCAGCGGACCGCAGAGGCGACAACCCGGCGATGAAAAACTGTTTTTT,CASSGPQRRQPGDEKLFF
TRBV24-1,many,TRBJ2-3,TRBD2,TGTGCCACCAGTGATTCGACGTTTAGCGGGGGGTCAGGAGATACGCAGTATTTT,CATSDSTFSGGSGDTQYF
TRBV12-3/TRBV12-4,few,TRBJ2-2,TRBD1,TGTGCCAGCAGTTTGGCAGGGGGCCTCGGGGAGCTGTTTTTT,CASSLAGGLGELFF
TRBV7-6,NA,TRBJ2-5,TRBD1,TGTGCCAGCAGCTTAGTCACAGGGGGCACAGAGACCCAGTACTTC,CASSLVTGGTETQYF
TRBV29-1,many,TRBJ2-7,NA,TGCAGCGTGGGGGGACACGGGTCTATAGTCTACGAGCAGTACTTC,CSVGGHGSIVYEQYF
TRBV20-1,many,TRBJ2-7,NA,TGCAGTGCTAGAGTGGAGTCCTCCTACGAGCAGTACTTC,CSARVESSYEQYF
TRBV4-1,NA,TRBJ1-1,NA,TGCGCCAGCAGCCAAGGGGTTTCGAACACTGAAGCTTTCTTT,CASSQGVSNTEAFF
TRBV6-2/TRBV6-3,NA,TRBJ1-5,NA,TGTGCCAGCAGTTACTTGGCAGGGCGGGGAGATCAGCCCCAGCATTTT,CASSYLAGRGDQPQHF
TRBV2,many,TRBJ2-5,TRBD1,TGTGCCAGCGACCTCCCAGTCGAGCAGGGGGCCGAGACCCAGTACTTC,CASDLPVEQGAETQYF
TRBV14,NA,TRBJ1-1,TRBD1,TGTGCCAGCAGCCTCCGGACAGGTTTGAACACTGAAGCTTTCTTT,CASSLRTGLNTEAFF
TRBV19,many,TRBJ2-1,TRBD2,TGTGCCAGTAGAACCTCCTCTAGCGGGAGACGCCATGAGCAGTTCTTC,CASRTSSSGRRHEQFF
TRBV7-2,few,TRBJ1-2,NA,TGTGCCAGCAGCTTATCCGCGACAGGCCAGGGCTATGGCTACACCTTC,CASSLSATGQGYGYTF
TRBV19,many,TRBJ1-1,NA,TGTGCCAGCAGTACAGCGATGAACACTGAAGCTTTCTTT,CASSTAMNTEAFF
TRBV7-6,many,TRBJ2-7,NA,TGTGCCAGCAGCTCCCAATGGAAACGTGGGACCTACGAGCAGTACTTC,CASSSQWKRGTYEQYF
TRBV7-3,few,TRBJ2-3,NA,TGTGCCAGCAGCTTAAGGAATGCTGATACGCAGTATTTT,CASSLRNADTQYF
TRBV10-3,NA,TRBJ1-5,TRBD1,TGTGCCATCAGTCCCGACAGGGACAATCAGCCCCAGCATTTT,CAISPDRDNQPQHF
TRBV12-3/TRBV12-4,many,TRBJ2-3,TRBD2,TGTGCCAGCAGTTTACTCCGCGGCGGGAGGGCCGGTTCAGATACGCAGTATTTT,CASSLLRGGRAGSDTQYF
TRBV4-1,few,TRBJ2-2,NA,TGCGCCAGCAGCCAAGAAAGGGGGGACCGGGGGACCGGGGAGCTGTTTTTT,CASSQERGDRGTGELFF
TRBV11-2,many,TRBJ2-5,NA,TGTGCCAGCAACAAACCTGCAGGGACCCAGTACTTC,CASNKPAGTQYF
TRBV7-8,many,TRBJ2-5,TRBD1,TGTGCCAGCAGCAAACCCACCAGGACAGGGGTCCCCCACCAAGAGACCCAGTACTTC,CASSKPTRTGVPHQETQYF
TRBV7-9,many,TRBJ2-7,NA,TGTGCCAGCAGCTCTAGGGGGGAGGGCGAGCAGTACTTC,CASSSRGEGEQYF
TRBV7-9,NA,TRBJ1-1,NA,TGTGCCAGCAGCCCGGGGGGGGGGCGTGGGACTGAAGCTTTCTTT,CASSPGGGRGTEAFF
TRBV5-4,NA,TRBJ2-1,TRBD1,TGTGCCAGCAGCTTGGGGGACAGGGGGGTAGCAATTGAGCAGTTCTTC,CASSLGDRGVAIEQFF
TRBV5-5,many,TRBJ1-2,NA,TGTGCCAGCAGCTTGGGACAGACCAGCGGTGGCTACACCTTC,CASSLGQTSGGYTF
TRBV19,few,TRBJ1-6,NA,TGTGCCAGTAGTATTCGCCCGGTGGATAATTCACCCCTCCACTTT,CASSIRPVDNSPLHF
TRBV29-1,NA,TRBJ2-1,NA,TGCAGCGTCGGGACTCCTGGCTCCTACAATGAGCAGTTCTTC,CSVGTPGSYNEQFF
TRBV18,NA,TRBJ1-1,NA,TGTGCCAGCTCACCACAGACTGAAGCTTTCTTT,CASSPQTEAFF
TRBV5-4,NA,TRBJ1-2,NA,TGTGCCAGCAGCTTGGAGGCCGGGACTGGCGGTGGCTACACCTTC,CASSLEAGTGGGYTF